The rows below give T cell receptor beta chains drawn from one sample of a study of human T cells and chemical hapten exposure. TCRdb passed the RACE reads through MiXCR, listing each CDR3 protein once. The table lists roughly 100,000 distinct CDR3 sequences, about 34% of them singletons. The sample here was whole blood, taken in connection with sensitization to the hapten diphenylcyclopropenone (DPC). The receptors derive from a man between 40 and 49 years old with alopecia areata. Some clones in this sample may be carry-over from other donors' samples. Both conserved end residues are part of each CDR3. The order of the fields is J gene, clone size, V gene, D gene, CDR3 protein, CDR3 DNA. The D gene is left open where the match is weak. The size field is filled for only some rows; it gives once, few, many or a size class.

TRBJ1-2,NA,TRBV14,NA,CASSQVGTYGYTF,TGTGCCAGCAGCCAAGTAGGGACCTATGGCTACACCTTC
TRBJ2-2,NA,TRBV18,NA,CASSPDRKNTGELFF,TGTGCCAGCTCACCTGACAGAAAGAACACCGGGGAGCTGTTTTTT
TRBJ2-3,NA,TRBV20-1,NA,CSARGQGTDTQYF,TGCAGTGCTAGAGGCCAGGGCACAGATACGCAGTATTTT
TRBJ1-5,NA,TRBV20-1,NA,CSARDGATVGGLSNQPQHF,TGCAGTGCTAGAGATGGGGCCACAGTTGGTGGACTGAGCAATCAGCCCCAGCATTTT
TRBJ2-3,NA,TRBV4-1,TRBD2,CASSQDLLAGGPRTDTQYF,TGCGCCAGCAGCCAAGATTTGCTAGCGGGTGGCCCGAGGACAGATACGCAGTATTTT
TRBJ2-3,few,TRBV27,TRBD2,CASSPLAGGKDTQYF,TGTGCCAGCAGTCCCTTAGCGGGAGGCAAAGATACGCAGTATTTT
TRBJ2-3,NA,TRBV18,NA,CASSPYQTDTQYF,TGTGCCAGCTCACCATACCAGACAGATACGCAGTATTTT
TRBJ1-3,NA,TRBV20-1,TRBD1,CSARKLAGTGAGNTIYF,TGCAGTGCTAGAAAACTAGCCGGGACAGGAGCTGGAAACACCATATATTTT
TRBJ2-2,few,TRBV12-3/TRBV12-4,NA,CASSPPGPNTGELFF,TGTGCCAGCAGTCCCCCCGGACCGAACACCGGGGAGCTGTTTTTT
TRBJ1-4,NA,TRBV2,TRBD1,CASRPDRAGEKLFF,TGTGCCAGCCGCCCCGACAGGGCTGGAGAAAAACTGTTTTTT
TRBJ2-1,NA,TRBV20-1,TRBD2,CSASDGRALIDEQFF,TGCAGTGCTAGCGACGGGAGGGCCCTCATCGATGAGCAGTTCTTC
TRBJ2-7,NA,TRBV14,NA,CASSHLGGGGIEQYF,TGTGCCAGCAGCCATCTCGGGGGTGGGGGAATCGAGCAGTACTTC
TRBJ2-7,few,TRBV20-1,TRBD2,CSARVLARDGQYF,TGCAGTGCTAGAGTACTAGCGCGAGACGGGCAGTACTTC
TRBJ1-5,NA,TRBV18,TRBD1,CASSQQGARFDQPQHF,TGTGCCAGCTCACAACAGGGGGCGCGTTTCGATCAGCCCCAGCATTTT
TRBJ1-4,NA,TRBV18,TRBD1,CASSPGQGYEKLFF,TGTGCCAGCTCACCGGGACAGGGGTATGAAAAACTGTTTTTT
TRBJ1-1,NA,TRBV29-1,TRBD1,CSVVSQGATNTEAFF,TGCAGCGTTGTTTCGCAGGGGGCCACGAACACTGAAGCTTTCTTT
TRBJ2-1,few,TRBV5-1,TRBD2,CASKAGGLDEQFF,TGCGCCAGCAAGGCGGGAGGGCTGGATGAGCAGTTCTTC
TRBJ1-2,NA,TRBV14,TRBD1,CASSRTGGNGYTF,TGTGCCAGCAGCCGGACAGGGGGCAATGGCTACACCTTC
TRBJ2-3,NA,TRBV4-3,NA,CASSPEGAWDSRGDTQYF,TGCGCCAGCAGCCCAGAGGGAGCGTGGGACTCCAGAGGAGATACGCAGTATTTT
TRBJ2-3,few,TRBV5-1,TRBD1,CASSLNRGSTDTQYF,TGCGCCAGCAGCTTGAACAGGGGTAGCACAGATACGCAGTATTTT
TRBJ1-2,NA,TRBV29-1,TRBD1,CSGQGANYGYTF,TGCAGCGGACAGGGGGCTAACTATGGCTACACCTTC
TRBJ2-5,NA,TRBV6-5,NA,CASRETGKETQYF,TGTGCCAGCAGAGAAACAGGGAAAGAGACCCAGTACTTC